The 14 T cell receptor beta chains below all came from one sample that was sequenced in a study of memory CD4+ T cells and cytomegalovirus serostatus. TCRdb's table, derived via immunoSEQ multiplex PCR, lists solely in-frame clones and lacks some. The table has about 53,000 clones, roughly 78% seen once. The sort gate was single viable CD3+CD4+CD8-CD45RO+ cells for memory CD4+ T cells. The material sequenced was memory CD4+ T cells from blood. Every receptor here comes from an adult in good health and CMV-seronegative.

This chain links TRBV29-1 with TRBJ2-5; unclear D gene. Trimming left V 2 bases short and J 7 bases short, with 14 bases between. CDR3 length: 13 residues. CDR1 is SQVTM, CDR2 ANQGSEA, per germline. The CDR3 sequence: CSVEFHGKGTQYF. The CDR3 region has the DNA TGCAGCGTTGAATTTCATGGCAAAGGGACCCAGTACTTC.

The CDR3 loop is CASSGGLAGGWEETQYF. Here the CDR3 DNA reads TGTGCCAGCAGTGGGGGACTAGCGGGGGGATGGGAAGAGACCCAGTACTTC. The rearrangement links TRBV6-1 to TRBJ2-5; 15 nucleotides agree with TRBD2. There are 17 residues in the CDR3. After removal of 4 bases from V and 3 bases from J, the junction contained 6 bases not matched to a gene. The germline CDR1 and CDR2 sequences are MNHNS and SASEGT.

This clone was counted once. The gene calls are TRBV28 and TRBJ2-7, with 7 positions matching TRBD2. CDR3 length equals 13 residues. Germline loops: CDR1 MDHEN, CDR2 SYDVKM. The CDR3 spells CASSRAAGAGLWV. The DNA of the CDR3 is TGTGCCAGCAGTAGGGCCGCCGGAGCGGGACTCTGGGTC.

The chain employs TRBV7-2 and TRBJ1-5; 8 bases map to TRBD1. After removal of 1 base from V and 14 bases from J, the junction contained 4 bases not matched to a gene. CDR3 length: 12 amino acids. Germline CDR1 reads SGHTA; CDR2 reads FQGNSA. In DNA, the CDR3 is TGTGCCAGCAGCTTAGGACAGGGGCGGAAGCATTTT. It encodes CASSLGQGRKHF.

The chain carries TRBV11-2 and TRBJ2-3; 11 bases are a match to TRBD2. This CDR3 comprises 18 residues. The germline gives CDR1 SGHAT, CDR2 FQNNGV. Germline trimming cut 0 bases from V and 2 bases from J; bases unmatched to any gene: 7. The CDR3, as DNA: TGTGCCAGCAGCTTAGACCCCTCTAGCGGGGGGACCACAGATACGCAGTATTTT. It specifies CASSLDPSSGGTTDTQYF.

The chain uses TRBV6-6 and TRBJ1-5, with D perhaps TRBD1 (5 bases). CDR1 and CDR2 from the germline V gene are MNHNY and SVGAGI (reference sequence). The germline V and J ends were trimmed by 2 bases and 7 bases, with 9 bases remaining between them. This CDR3 has 13 amino acids. Here the CDR3 DNA reads TGTGCCAGCAGTTACGGGGGAGGGCAGCCCCAGCATTTT. This sequence encodes CASSYGGGQPQHF.

J is TRBJ2-7 and V is TRBV4-1; the D is unclear. This CDR3 region has 13 residues. Germline CDR1 and CDR2: MGHRA and YSYEKL. V lost 0 bases, J lost 3 bases, and 6 bases lay in between. The CDR3 region has the DNA TGCGCCAGCAGCCAAGATTGGGGCTACGAGCAGTACTTC. It specifies CASSQDWGYEQYF.

The chain links TRBV28 to TRBJ1-2, with unresolved D. The CDR3 has 13 residues. Germline-derived CDR1 and CDR2 are MDHEN and SYDVKM. The germline V and J ends were trimmed by 6 bases and 5 bases, with 13 bases remaining between them. The CDR3 DNA reads as TGTGCCAGCAGCCGACGACAAGATTATGGCTACACCTTC. It specifies CASSRRQDYGYTF.

CDR3 in amino acids: CASSLATASGAGEQYF. In DNA form, the CDR3 reads TGTGCCAGCAGCTTAGCTACGGCTAGCGGGGCTGGCGAGCAGTACTTC. This chain uses TRBV11-2 with TRBJ2-7; 9 nucleotides agree with TRBD2. The CDR3 contains 16 residues. V was clipped by 1 base and J by 6 bases; unmatched bases: 10. Per germline, CDR1 SGHAT and CDR2 FQNNGV.

This clone qualifies as medium-sized. The chain is built from TRBV30 and TRBJ1-5; no firm D call. Germline V gives CDR1 GTSNPN, CDR2 SVGIG (reference sequence). V was pared by 0 bases and J by 1 base, with 4 bases between. The CDR3 has 13 amino acids. The CDR3 DNA is TGTGCCTGGAGTGTAAGGAGCAATCAGCCCCAGCATTTT. This codes for CAWSVRSNQPQHF.

This clone came up once. The junction and the germline gene differ at one end; a read error may be behind it. The chain recombines TRBV5-1 with TRBJ1-4, with D possibly TRBD1 on 5 matching bases. The germline gives CDR1 SGHRS, CDR2 YFSETQ. The CDR3 length is 15 residues. The DNA for the CDR3 is TGCGCCAGCAGATTGGTGGCAGGGCAGGGTGAAAAACTGTTTTTT. It codes for CASRLVAGQGEKLFF.

The chain couples TRBV6-5 to TRBJ1-4; no clear D. Trimming removed 0 bases at V and 5 bases at J, with 10 bases between. The germline CDR1 and CDR2 sequences are MNHEY and SVGAGI. This CDR3 contains 15 residues. CDR3 DNA sequence: TGTGCCAGCAGTTACTCGGGGAGGGAAAATGAAAAACTGTTTTTT. The encoded protein is CASSYSGRENEKLFF.

The V gene is TRBV5-5, the J gene TRBJ1-1; possibly TRBD1 for D (6 bases). Trimming stripped 4 bases from V and 2 bases from J, with 15 bases between. The germline V gene encodes CDR1 SGHKS and CDR2 YYEKEE (reference sequence). CDR3 length equals 15 residues. Here the CDR3 reads CASSRGVGTNTEAFF. The CDR3 DNA reads TGTGCCAGCAGCAGGGGGGTTGGAACAAACACTGAAGCTTTCTTT.

The V call is TRBV7-7, the J call TRBJ2-7, with TRBD2 identical over 7 bases. From germline, CDR1 is SSHAT and CDR2 FNYEAQ (reference sequence). V was pared by 0 bases and J by 7 bases, with 3 bases of the junction left unmatched. The CDR3 extends over 13 amino acids. The CDR3 here is CASSLAGGYEQYF. For the CDR3, the DNA is TGTGCCAGCAGCTTAGCGGGGGGGTATGAGCAGTACTTC.